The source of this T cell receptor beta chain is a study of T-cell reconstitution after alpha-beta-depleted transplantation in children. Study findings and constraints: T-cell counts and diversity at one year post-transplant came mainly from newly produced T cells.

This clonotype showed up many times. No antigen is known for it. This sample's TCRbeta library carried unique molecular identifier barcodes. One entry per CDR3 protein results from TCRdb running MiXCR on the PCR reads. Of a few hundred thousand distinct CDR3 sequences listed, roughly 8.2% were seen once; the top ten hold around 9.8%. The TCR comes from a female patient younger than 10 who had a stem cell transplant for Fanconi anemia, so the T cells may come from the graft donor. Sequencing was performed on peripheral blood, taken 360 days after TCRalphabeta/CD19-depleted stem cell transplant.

CDR3 loop: CASSLRGGWGNEQFF. CDR3 sequence (DNA): TGTGCCAGCAGTTTGAGAGGGGGTTGGGGCAATGAGCAGTTCTTC. This chain links TRBV28 with TRBJ2-1; maybe TRBD1 (6 bases). The CDR3 runs 15 residues. The V end was cut by 3 bases, the J end by 6 bases, with 15 bases between. CDR1 MDHEN and CDR2 SYDVKM come from the germline V gene.